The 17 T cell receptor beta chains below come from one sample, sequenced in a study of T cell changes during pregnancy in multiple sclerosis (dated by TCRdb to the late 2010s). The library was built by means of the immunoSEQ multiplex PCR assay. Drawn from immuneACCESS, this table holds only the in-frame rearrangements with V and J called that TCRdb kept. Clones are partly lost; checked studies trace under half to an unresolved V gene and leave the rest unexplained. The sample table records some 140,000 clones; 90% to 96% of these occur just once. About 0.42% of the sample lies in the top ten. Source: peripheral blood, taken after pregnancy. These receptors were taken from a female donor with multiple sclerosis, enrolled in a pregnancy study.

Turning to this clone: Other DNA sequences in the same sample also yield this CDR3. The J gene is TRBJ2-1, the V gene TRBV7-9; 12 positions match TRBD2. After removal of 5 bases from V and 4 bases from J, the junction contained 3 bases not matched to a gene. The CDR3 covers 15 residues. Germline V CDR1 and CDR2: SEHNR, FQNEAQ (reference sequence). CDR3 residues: CASSPGLAGYNEQFF. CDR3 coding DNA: TGTGCCAGCAGCCCTGGACTAGCGGGGTACAATGAGCAGTTCTTC.

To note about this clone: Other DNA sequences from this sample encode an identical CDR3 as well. The CDR3 region is CASSFGGSTDTQYF. CDR3 sequence (DNA): TGTGCCAGCAGTTTCGGGGGAAGCACAGATACGCAGTATTTT. The J gene is TRBJ2-3, the V gene TRBV28, with a weak D call TRBD2 (6 bases). CDR3 length equals 14 residues. Trimming removed 3 bases from V and 0 bases from J, with 7 bases in between. Germline V gene sequence: CDR1 MDHEN, CDR2 SYDVKM.

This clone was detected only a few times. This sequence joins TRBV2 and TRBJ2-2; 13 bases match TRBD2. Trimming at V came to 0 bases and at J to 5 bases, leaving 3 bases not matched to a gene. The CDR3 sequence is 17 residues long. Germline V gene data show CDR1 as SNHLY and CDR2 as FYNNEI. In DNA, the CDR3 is TGTGCCAGCAGTGAAGCCCTGGGACTAGCGGGAACCGGGGAGCTGTTTTTT. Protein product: CASSEALGLAGTGELFF.

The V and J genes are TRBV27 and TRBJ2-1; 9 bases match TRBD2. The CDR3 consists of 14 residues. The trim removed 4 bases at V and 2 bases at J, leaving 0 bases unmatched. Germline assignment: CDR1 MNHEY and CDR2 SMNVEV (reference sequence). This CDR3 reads CASSWTSAYNEQFF. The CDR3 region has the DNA TGTGCCAGCAGTTGGACTAGCGCCTACAATGAGCAGTTCTTC.

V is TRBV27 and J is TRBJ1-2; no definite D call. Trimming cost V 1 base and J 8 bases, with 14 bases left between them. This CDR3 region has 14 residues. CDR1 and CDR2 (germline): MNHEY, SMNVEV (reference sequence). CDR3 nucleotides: TGTGCCAGCAGTTTATTTTGGTCAGGTGGCGGCTACACCTTC. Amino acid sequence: CASSLFWSGGGYTF.

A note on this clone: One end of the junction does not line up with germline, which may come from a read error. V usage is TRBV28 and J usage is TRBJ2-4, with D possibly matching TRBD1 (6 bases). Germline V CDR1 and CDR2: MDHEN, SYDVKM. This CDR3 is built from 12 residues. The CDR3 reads CASSSLGTLKSF. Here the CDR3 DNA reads TGTGCCAGCAGCTCGCTCGGGACATTAAAATCCTTC.

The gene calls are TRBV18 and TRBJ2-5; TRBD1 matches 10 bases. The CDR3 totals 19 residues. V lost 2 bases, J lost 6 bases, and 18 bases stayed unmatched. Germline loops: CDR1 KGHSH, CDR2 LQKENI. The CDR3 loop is CASSPFGQGVVSVQQTQYF. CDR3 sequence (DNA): TGTGCCAGCTCACCATTCGGACAGGGGGTGGTGAGTGTTCAGCAGACCCAGTACTTC.

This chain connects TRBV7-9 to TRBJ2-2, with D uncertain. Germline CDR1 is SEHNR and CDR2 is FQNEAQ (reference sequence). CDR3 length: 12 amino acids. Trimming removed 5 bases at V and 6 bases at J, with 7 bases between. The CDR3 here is CASSLEAGELFF. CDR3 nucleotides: TGTGCCAGCAGCCTCGAGGCCGGGGAGCTGTTTTTT.

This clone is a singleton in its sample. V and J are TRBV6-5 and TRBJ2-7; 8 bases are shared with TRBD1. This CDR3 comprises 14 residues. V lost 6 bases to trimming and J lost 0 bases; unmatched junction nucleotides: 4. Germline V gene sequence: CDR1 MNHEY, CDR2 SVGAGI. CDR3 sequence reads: CASRRDRSSYEQYF. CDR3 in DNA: TGTGCCAGCAGGAGGGACAGGAGCTCCTACGAGCAGTACTTC.

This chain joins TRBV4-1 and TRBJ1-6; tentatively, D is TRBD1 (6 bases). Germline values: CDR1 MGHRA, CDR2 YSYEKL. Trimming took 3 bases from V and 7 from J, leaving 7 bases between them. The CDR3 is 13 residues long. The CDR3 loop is CASSQGANSPLHF. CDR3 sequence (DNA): TGCGCCAGCAGCCAGGGGGCGAATTCACCCCTCCACTTT.

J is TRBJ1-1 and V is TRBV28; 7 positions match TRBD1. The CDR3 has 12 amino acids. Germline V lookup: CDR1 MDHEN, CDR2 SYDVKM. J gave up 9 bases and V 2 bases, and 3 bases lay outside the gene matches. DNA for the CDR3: TGTGCCAGCAGTTTAACACAGGGGCAAGCTTTCTTT. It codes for CASSLTQGQAFF.

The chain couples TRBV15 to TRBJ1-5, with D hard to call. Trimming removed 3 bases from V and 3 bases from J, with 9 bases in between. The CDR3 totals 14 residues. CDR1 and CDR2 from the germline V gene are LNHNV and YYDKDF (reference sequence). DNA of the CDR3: TGTGCCACCAGCAGCGTCAGGATCAATCAGCCCCAGCATTTT. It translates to CATSSVRINQPQHF. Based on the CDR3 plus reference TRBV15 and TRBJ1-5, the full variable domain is DAMVIQNPRYQVTQFGKPVTLSCSQTLNHNVMYWYQQKSSQAPKLLFHYYDKDFNNEADTPDNFQSRRPNTSFCFLDIRSPGLGDTAMYLCATSSVRINQPQHFGDGTRLSIL.

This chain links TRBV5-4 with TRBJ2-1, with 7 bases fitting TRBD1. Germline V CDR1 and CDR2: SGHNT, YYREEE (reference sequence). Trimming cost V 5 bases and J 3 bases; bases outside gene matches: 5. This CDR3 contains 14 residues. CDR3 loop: CASSFQGVYNEQFF. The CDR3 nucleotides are TGTGCCAGCAGTTTCCAGGGGGTCTACAATGAGCAGTTCTTC. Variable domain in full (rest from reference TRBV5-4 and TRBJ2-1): ETGVTQSPTHLIKTRGQQVTLRCSSQSGHNTVSWYQQALGQGPQFIFQYYREEENGRGNFPPRFSGLQFPNYSSELNVNALELDDSALYLCASSFQGVYNEQFFGPGTRLTVL.

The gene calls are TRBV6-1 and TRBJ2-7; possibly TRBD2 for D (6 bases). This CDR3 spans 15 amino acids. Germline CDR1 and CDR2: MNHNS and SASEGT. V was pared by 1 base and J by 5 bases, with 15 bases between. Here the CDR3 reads CASSEGPGTEDEQYF. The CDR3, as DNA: TGTGCCAGCAGTGAAGGACCAGGGACTGAGGACGAGCAGTACTTC.

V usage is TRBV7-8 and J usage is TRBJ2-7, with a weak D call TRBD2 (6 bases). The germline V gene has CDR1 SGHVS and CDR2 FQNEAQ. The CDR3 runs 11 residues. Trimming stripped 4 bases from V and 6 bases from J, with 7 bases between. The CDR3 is CASSSGSEQYF. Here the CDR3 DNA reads TGTGCCAGCAGCTCCGGGAGCGAGCAGTACTTC. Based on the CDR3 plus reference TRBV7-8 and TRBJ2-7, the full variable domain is GAGVSQSPRYKVAKRGQDVALRCDPISGHVSLFWYQQALGQGPEFLTYFQNEAQLDKSGLPSDRFFAERPEGSVSTLKIQRTQQEDSAVYLCASSSGSEQYFGPGTRLTVT.

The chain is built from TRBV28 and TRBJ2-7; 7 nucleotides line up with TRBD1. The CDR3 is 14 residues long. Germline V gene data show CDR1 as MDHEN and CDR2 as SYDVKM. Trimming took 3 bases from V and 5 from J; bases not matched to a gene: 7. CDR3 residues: CASSFSTGYHEQYF. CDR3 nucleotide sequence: TGTGCCAGCAGTTTCTCGACAGGGTACCACGAGCAGTACTTC.

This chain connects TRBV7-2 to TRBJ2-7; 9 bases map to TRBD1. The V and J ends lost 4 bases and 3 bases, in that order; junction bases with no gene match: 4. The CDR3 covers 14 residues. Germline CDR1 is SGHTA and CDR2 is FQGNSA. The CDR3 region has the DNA TGTGCCAGCAGCTGGGGACAGGGCCGCTACGAGCAGTACTTC. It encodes CASSWGQGRYEQYF.